This T cell receptor (beta chain) was recovered during a study of STAT5B mutations in CD4+ large granular lymphocyte leukemia. General observations from the study: Main leukemic clonotypes were patient-specific, but 20% to 25% appeared at low frequency elsewhere. 8/27 top patient clones versus 2/35 control clones were TRBV06-family.

Germline V lookup: CDR1 LNHNV, CDR2 YYDKDF (reference sequence). The CDR3 has 17 amino acids. V was cut by 5 bases and J by 6 bases, with 23 bases left in between. This clone was seen only a few times. Its specificity is unknown. Data came from immunoSEQ multiplex PCR; TCRdb stores just in-frame clones and leaves some out. Here the sample spans around 30,000 clones, over 60% being singletons. The receptor's source is a human donor in good health. Sequenced sample: CD4+ T cells from blood buffy coats. The rearrangement joins TRBV15 to TRBJ1-5, with a weak D call TRBD1 (6 bases). CDR3 DNA: TGTGCCACCAGCCCCCTTGGCCAGGGGTTAATTGGTCAGCCCCAGCATTTT. Translated, it gives CATSPLGQGLIGQPQHF.